A single sample is the source of the 7 T cell receptor beta chains below, sequenced in a study of CD8 T cells in Susac syndrome. RNA, at about 0.45 to 1 ug, was reverse transcribed with random hexamers. MiXCR, applied by TCRdb to the immunoSEQ multiplex PCR reads, yields one record per CDR3 protein. The sample yields some 250,000 distinct CDR3 sequences, about 96% seen once. The sequencing sample was made of CD4+ T cells from PBMCs. The receptors were sampled from a human donor with Susac syndrome.

The chain recombines TRBV12-3 or TRBV12-4 with TRBJ2-5, with D uncertain. This CDR3 spans 15 amino acids. With 2 bases removed from V and 2 bases from J, the gap between germline ends came to 12 bases. In nucleotides, the CDR3 is TGTGCCAGCAGTTTAAGGCGATCCCCTCAAGAGACCCAGTACTTC. The encoded protein is CASSLRRSPQETQYF.

V and J are TRBV18 and TRBJ2-1; D is unresolved. The CDR3 is 15 amino acids. The V end was cut by 3 bases, the J end by 0 bases, with 9 bases between. Germline-derived CDR1 and CDR2 are KGHSH and LQKENI. The CDR3: CASSPTQSSYNEQFF. CDR3 in DNA: TGTGCCAGCTCACCGACCCAGAGCTCCTACAATGAGCAGTTCTTC.

This chain connects TRBV20-1 to TRBJ1-2; 11 nucleotides agree with TRBD1. Germline V gene data show CDR1 as DFQATT and CDR2 as SNEGSKA (reference sequence). The CDR3 is made up of 14 amino acids. The J segment lost 3 bases and the V segment lost 6 bases, leaving 6 bases of the junction unmatched. The CDR3 DNA reads TGCAGTGCCAGGGGGACAGGGGGGCACTATGGCTACACCTTC. Translated, it gives CSARGTGGHYGYTF.

V usage is TRBV29-1 and J usage is TRBJ1-1; D not certain. Germline V gene sequence: CDR1 SQVTM, CDR2 ANQGSEA. The ends were cut back, 7 bases at V and 4 bases at J, with 13 bases in the middle. The CDR3 length is 12 residues. CDR3 nucleotide sequence: TGCAGCGCTACAAATTCCGGCACTGAAGCTTTCTTT. As protein: CSATNSGTEAFF.

The genes are TRBV7-9 and TRBJ1-1, with TRBD1 matching over 7 bases. The CDR3 is made up of 15 amino acids. Per germline, CDR1 SEHNR and CDR2 FQNEAQ (reference sequence). V dropped 5 bases and J dropped 3; count of bases not matched to a gene: 9. CDR3 in amino acids: CASSRGRDSYTEAFF. The DNA for the CDR3 is TGTGCCAGCAGCCGAGGTCGGGACAGCTACACTGAAGCTTTCTTT.

V and J are TRBV14 and TRBJ2-3; no clear D gene. CDR1 and CDR2 from the germline V gene are SGHDN and FVKESK. The CDR3 runs 16 residues. Deletions cut 4 bases from V and 2 bases from J, with 16 bases between. For the CDR3, the DNA is TGTGCCAGCAGCCCACGTCGGTCGAGTACCACAGATACGCAGTATTTT. Its protein product is CASSPRRSSTTDTQYF.

The chain couples TRBV29-1 to TRBJ1-3; D is perhaps TRBD1 (6 bases). The CDR3 is 14 residues long. Trimming took 7 bases from V and 3 from J, leaving 16 bases between them. Germline V gene data show CDR1 as SQVTM and CDR2 as ANQGSEA. The CDR3: CSAHRDLVGNTIYF. CDR3 bases: TGCAGCGCCCACAGGGATCTGGTTGGAAACACCATATATTTT. Looking up the rest from reference TRBV29-1 and TRBJ1-3 gives the full variable domain: SAVISQKPSRDICQRGTSLTIQCQVDSQVTMMFWYRQQPGQSLTLIATANQGSEATYESGFVIDKFPISRPNLTFSTLTVSNMSPEDSSIYLCSAHRDLVGNTIYFGEGSWLTVV.